These 16 T cell receptor beta chains originate from one sample sequenced in a study of blood T cell repertoires in COVID-19. Method: immunoSEQ multiplex PCR; TCRdb's copy keeps in-frame clones and lacks some. The sample has fewer than 85,000 clones, approximately 85% seen once; the top ten hold about 4.6%. The sample was peripheral blood. These receptors originate from an elderly man with acute or convalescent COVID-19.

This clone was found a few times. The chain's CDR3 is CASTPSTNEKLFF. In nucleotides, the CDR3 is TGTGCCAGCACCCCTTCAACTAATGAAAAACTGTTTTTT. The gene calls are TRBV6-5 and TRBJ1-4, with no clear D. CDR3 length: 13 amino acids. V was pared by 7 bases and J by 0 bases, with 6 bases between. Germline V gene sequence: CDR1 MNHEY, CDR2 SVGAGI.

In its sample, this clone was seen a few times. This chain joins TRBV28 and TRBJ1-1; possibly TRBD1 for D (5 bases). V shed 5 bases and J shed 1 base, with 17 bases lying between them. This CDR3 spans 16 amino acids. Germline CDR1 reads MDHEN; CDR2 reads SYDVKM. CDR3 DNA sequence: TGTGCCAGCAGTAGGTTTTGGGGGGGGGAGAACACTGAAGCTTTCTTT. This gives the protein CASSRFWGGENTEAFF.

The chain has TRBV6-5 and TRBJ2-2, with D maybe TRBD1 (5 bases). V was shortened by 4 bases and J by 1 base, with 13 bases between the two germline ends. This CDR3 has 16 amino acids. Per the germline V gene, CDR1 is MNHEY and CDR2 is SVGAGI. CDR3 DNA: TGTGCCAGCAGTTGGAGCTTCAGGGAGAACACCGGGGAGCTGTTTTTT. As protein: CASSWSFRENTGELFF.

The chain has TRBV10-1 and TRBJ2-1; TRBD1 agrees at 8 bases. With 7 bases clipped from V and 0 bases from J, the junction kept 5 bases outside the gene matches. Germline assignment: CDR1 WNHNN and CDR2 SYGVQD (reference sequence). The CDR3 loop spans 15 amino acids. The CDR3 sequence: CASMDRVGSYNEQFF. CDR3 nucleotides: TGCGCCAGCATGGACAGGGTCGGCTCCTACAATGAGCAGTTCTTC.

This clone has a single count. The chain's CDR3 is CASYPQRGQGTEAFF. CDR3 nucleotides: TGTGCCAGCTACCCACAAAGGGGACAGGGCACTGAAGCTTTCTTT. The chain employs TRBV28 and TRBJ1-1, with 9 bases that match TRBD1. The J segment lost 4 bases and the V segment lost 8 bases, leaving 11 bases of the junction unmatched. The CDR3 is made up of 15 amino acids. Germline V gene lookup returns CDR1 MDHEN and CDR2 SYDVKM.

This chain uses TRBV9 with TRBJ1-3; D uncertain. Deletions cut 0 bases from V and 0 bases from J, with 7 bases between. Germline V gene lookup returns CDR1 SGDLS and CDR2 YYNGEE. The CDR3 consists of 15 residues. The CDR3 protein is CASSVDYSSGNTIYF. The CDR3 DNA reads TGTGCCAGCAGCGTAGATTACAGCTCTGGAAACACCATATATTTT.

V and J are TRBV5-1 and TRBJ2-2; 12 positions match TRBD2. The CDR3 totals 14 residues. J was trimmed by 8 bases and V by 3 bases; bases with no gene match: 2. Germline assignment: CDR1 SGHRS and CDR2 YFSETQ. The CDR3 DNA is TGCGCCAGCAGCTGGACTAGCGGGGAGGGGGAGCTGTTTTTT. It is translated as CASSWTSGEGELFF.

The gene calls are TRBV2 and TRBJ2-1; 13 nucleotides agree with TRBD2. The V and J ends lost 5 bases and 3 bases, in that order; junction bases with no gene match: 4. The CDR3 runs to 16 residues. The germline gives CDR1 SNHLY, CDR2 FYNNEI. Here the CDR3 reads CASSPTSGGVYNEQFF. The CDR3 DNA reads TGTGCCAGCAGTCCTACTAGCGGGGGGGTCTACAATGAGCAGTTCTTC.

The chain carries TRBV11-2 and TRBJ2-7, with 8 bases identical to TRBD1. J gave up 2 bases and V 4 bases, and 10 bases lay outside the gene matches. Germline CDR1 is SGHAT and CDR2 is FQNNGV. The CDR3 totals 16 residues. Written as DNA, the CDR3 is TGTGCCAGCAGCTCCCCTTTTGGACAGGGCACCTACGAGCAGTACTTC. The encoded protein is CASSSPFGQGTYEQYF.

J is TRBJ1-1 and V is TRBV4-3, with D possibly matching TRBD1 (5 bases). Trimming cost V 2 bases and J 4 bases, with 11 bases left between them. The CDR3 has 14 amino acids. Germline V CDR1 and CDR2: LGHNA, YSLEER. CDR3 bases: TGCGCCAGCAGCCAACAGGGTTGGGGCACTGAAGCTTTCTTT. As protein: CASSQQGWGTEAFF.

This sequence joins TRBV11-2 and TRBJ2-3; 8 positions agree with TRBD1. Germline trimming cut 5 bases from V and 4 bases from J; bases unmatched to any gene: 17. The CDR3 length is 18 residues. CDR1 SGHAT and CDR2 FQNNGV come from the germline V gene. CDR3 amino acids: CASSPTLTGEYSADTQYF. CDR3 DNA: TGTGCCAGCAGCCCAACCCTGACAGGGGAGTATAGCGCAGATACGCAGTATTTT.

The chain employs TRBV27 and TRBJ1-5, with D perhaps TRBD1 (5 bases). From germline, CDR1 is MNHEY and CDR2 SMNVEV (reference sequence). The CDR3 has 12 amino acids. V lost 8 bases to trimming and J lost 4 bases, with 9 bases between them. The CDR3 loop is CASQGRNQPQHF. Here the CDR3 DNA reads TGTGCCAGCCAGGGTAGGAATCAGCCCCAGCATTTT.

CDR3 DNA: TGTGCCACAACCTTAGACAGGGGTAGCTACAATGAGCAGTTCTTC. This codes for CATTLDRGSYNEQFF. The chain combines TRBV6-5 with TRBJ2-1; 8 bases line up with TRBD1. The trim removed 10 bases at V and 3 bases at J, leaving 11 bases unmatched. This CDR3 is 15 amino acids long. Germline CDR1 MNHEY, CDR2 SVGAGI.

The rearrangement joins TRBV9 to TRBJ1-4; 9 bases match TRBD1. Germline CDR1 reads SGDLS; CDR2 reads YYNGEE. This CDR3 has 15 amino acids. J gave up 5 bases and V 3 bases, and 5 bases lay outside the gene matches. The CDR3 spells CASSARQGENEKLFF. The CDR3 bases are TGTGCCAGCAGCGCCCGACAGGGGGAGAATGAAAAACTGTTTTTT.

J is TRBJ2-3 and V is TRBV29-1, with D possibly matching TRBD2 (6 bases). Germline assignment: CDR1 SQVTM and CDR2 ANQGSEA. There are 13 residues in the CDR3. Deletions cut 5 bases from V and 0 bases from J, with 9 bases between. This chain's CDR3 is CSVLSGSTDTQYF. As DNA, the CDR3 is TGCAGCGTTCTCAGCGGGAGCACAGATACGCAGTATTTT.

The rearrangement joins TRBV6-5 to TRBJ2-3, with unresolved D. V was trimmed by 6 bases and J by 1 base, leaving 8 bases between them. Germline V gene data show CDR1 as MNHEY and CDR2 as SVGAGI. The CDR3 extends over 13 amino acids. The CDR3 bases are TGTGCCAGCAGCCGCGCCGGCACAGATACGCAGTATTTT. Protein sequence: CASSRAGTDTQYF.